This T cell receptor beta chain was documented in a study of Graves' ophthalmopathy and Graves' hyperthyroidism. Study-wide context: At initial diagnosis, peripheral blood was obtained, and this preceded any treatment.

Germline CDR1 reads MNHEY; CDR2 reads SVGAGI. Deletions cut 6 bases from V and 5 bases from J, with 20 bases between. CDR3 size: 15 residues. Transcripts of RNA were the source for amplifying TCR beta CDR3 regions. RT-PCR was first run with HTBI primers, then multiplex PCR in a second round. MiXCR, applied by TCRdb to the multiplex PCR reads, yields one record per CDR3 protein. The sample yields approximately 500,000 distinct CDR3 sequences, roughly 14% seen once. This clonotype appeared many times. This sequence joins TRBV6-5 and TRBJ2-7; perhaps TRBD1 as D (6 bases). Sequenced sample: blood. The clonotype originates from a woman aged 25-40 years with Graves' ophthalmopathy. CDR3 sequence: CASRFTGNSRHEQYF. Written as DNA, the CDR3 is TGTGCCAGCAGGTTCACAGGGAACAGTCGGCACGAGCAGTACTTC.